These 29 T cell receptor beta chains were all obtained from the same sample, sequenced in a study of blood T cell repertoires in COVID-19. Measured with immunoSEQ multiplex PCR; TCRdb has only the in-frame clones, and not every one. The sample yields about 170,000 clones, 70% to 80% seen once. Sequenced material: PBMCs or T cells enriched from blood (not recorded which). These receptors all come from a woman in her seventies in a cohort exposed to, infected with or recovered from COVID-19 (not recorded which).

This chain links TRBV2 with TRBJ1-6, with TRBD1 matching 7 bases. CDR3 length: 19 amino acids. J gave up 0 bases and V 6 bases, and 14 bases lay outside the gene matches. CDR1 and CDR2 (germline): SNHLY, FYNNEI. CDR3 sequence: CASSAPKNRGSSYNSPLHF. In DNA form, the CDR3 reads TGTGCCAGCAGCGCACCCAAGAACAGGGGATCCTCCTATAATTCACCCCTCCACTTT.

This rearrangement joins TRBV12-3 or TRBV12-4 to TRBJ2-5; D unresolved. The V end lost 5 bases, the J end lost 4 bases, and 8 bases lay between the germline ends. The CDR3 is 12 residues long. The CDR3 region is CASSPGVETQYF. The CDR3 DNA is TGTGCCAGCAGTCCCGGAGTAGAGACCCAGTACTTC.

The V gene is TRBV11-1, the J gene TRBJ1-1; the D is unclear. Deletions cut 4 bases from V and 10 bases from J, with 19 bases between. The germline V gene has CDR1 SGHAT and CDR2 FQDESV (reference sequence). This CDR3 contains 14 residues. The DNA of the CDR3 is TGTGCCAGCAGCTCGGGCTTGCTGACCGGGAGAGCTTTCTTT. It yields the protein CASSSGLLTGRAFF.

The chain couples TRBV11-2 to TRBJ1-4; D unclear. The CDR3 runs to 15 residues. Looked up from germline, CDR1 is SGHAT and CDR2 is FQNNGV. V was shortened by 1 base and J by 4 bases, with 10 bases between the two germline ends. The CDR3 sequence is CASSLGSAINEKLFF. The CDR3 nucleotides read TGTGCCAGCAGCTTAGGGTCCGCTATTAATGAAAAACTGTTTTTT. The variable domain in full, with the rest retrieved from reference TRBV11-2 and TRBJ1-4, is EAGVAQSPRYKIIEKRQSVAFWCNPISGHATLYWYQQILGQGPKLLIQFQNNGVVDDSQLPKDRFSAERLKGVDSTLKIQPAKLEDSAVYLCASSLGSAINEKLFFGSGTQLSVL.

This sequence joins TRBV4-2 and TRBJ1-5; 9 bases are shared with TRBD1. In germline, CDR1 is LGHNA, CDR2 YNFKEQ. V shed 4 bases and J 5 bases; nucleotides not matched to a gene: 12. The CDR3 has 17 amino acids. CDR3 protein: CASSRQLQGASDQPQHF. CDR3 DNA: TGTGCCAGCAGCCGCCAACTACAGGGGGCCTCTGATCAGCCCCAGCATTTT.

The CDR3 loop is CATIGTSGNTIYF. Written as DNA, the CDR3 is TGTGCCACCATTGGGACATCTGGAAACACCATATATTTT. This chain uses TRBV28 with TRBJ1-3; D may be TRBD1 (6 bases). Germline-derived CDR1 and CDR2 are MDHEN and SYDVKM. V lost 10 bases, J lost 1 base, and 11 bases lay in between. This CDR3 has 13 amino acids.

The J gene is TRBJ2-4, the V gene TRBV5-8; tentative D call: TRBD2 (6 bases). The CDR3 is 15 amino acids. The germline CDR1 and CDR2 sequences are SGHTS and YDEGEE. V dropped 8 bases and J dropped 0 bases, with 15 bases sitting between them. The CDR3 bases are TGTGCCAGTTTGCCCCGGGGGTTAGCCAAAAACATTCAGTACTTC. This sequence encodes CASLPRGLAKNIQYF.

The CDR3 region has the DNA TGTGCCAGCAGCCCCGGGACAGATTTTTATTATCAGCCCCAGCATTTT. It encodes CASSPGTDFYYQPQHF. The chain couples TRBV28 to TRBJ1-5, with 7 bases aligning to TRBD1. This CDR3 has 16 residues. J lost 5 bases, V lost 6 bases, and 13 bases had no gene match. CDR1 is MDHEN, CDR2 SYDVKM, per germline. Based on the CDR3 plus reference TRBV28 and TRBJ1-5, the full variable domain is DVKVTQSSRYLVKRTGEKVFLECVQDMDHENMFWYRQDPGLGLRLIYFSYDVKMKEKGDIPEGYSVSREKKERFSLILESASTNQTSMYLCASSPGTDFYYQPQHFGDGTRLSIL.

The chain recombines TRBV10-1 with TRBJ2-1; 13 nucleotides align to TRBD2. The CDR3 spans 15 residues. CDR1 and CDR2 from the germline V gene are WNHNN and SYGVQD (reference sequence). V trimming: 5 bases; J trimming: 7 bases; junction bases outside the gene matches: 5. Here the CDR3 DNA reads TGCGCCAGCAGTTCCGGGACTAGCGGGACGAATGAGCAGTTCTTC. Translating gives CASSSGTSGTNEQFF.

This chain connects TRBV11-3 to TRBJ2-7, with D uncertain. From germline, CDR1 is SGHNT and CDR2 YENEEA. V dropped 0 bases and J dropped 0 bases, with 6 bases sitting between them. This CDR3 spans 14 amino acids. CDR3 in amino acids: CASSLDLYSYEQYF. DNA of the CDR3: TGTGCCAGCAGCTTAGACCTCTACTCCTACGAGCAGTACTTC.

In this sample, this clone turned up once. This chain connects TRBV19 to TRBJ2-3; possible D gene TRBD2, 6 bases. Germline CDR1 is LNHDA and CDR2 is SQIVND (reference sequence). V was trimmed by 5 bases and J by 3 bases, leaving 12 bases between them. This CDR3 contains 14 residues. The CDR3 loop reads CASSPTSSTDTQYF. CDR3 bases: TGTGCCAGTAGTCCGACTAGTTCAACAGATACGCAGTATTTT.

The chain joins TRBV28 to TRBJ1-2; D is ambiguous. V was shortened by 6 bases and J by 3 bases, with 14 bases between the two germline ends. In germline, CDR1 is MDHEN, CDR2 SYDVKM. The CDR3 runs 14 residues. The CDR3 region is CASSVSGVYYGYTF. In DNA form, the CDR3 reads TGTGCCAGCAGCGTTTCCGGGGTCTACTATGGCTACACCTTC.

CDR3 DNA sequence: TGTGCCAGCAGCCCGGACAGGCTGAGCTCCTACGAGCAGTACTTC. This sequence encodes CASSPDRLSSYEQYF. The V call is TRBV5-4, the J call TRBJ2-7; 7 bases are a match to TRBD1. The length of the CDR3 is 15 residues. V dropped 4 bases and J dropped 0; count of bases not matched to a gene: 7. The germline CDR1 and CDR2 sequences are SGHNT and YYREEE (reference sequence).

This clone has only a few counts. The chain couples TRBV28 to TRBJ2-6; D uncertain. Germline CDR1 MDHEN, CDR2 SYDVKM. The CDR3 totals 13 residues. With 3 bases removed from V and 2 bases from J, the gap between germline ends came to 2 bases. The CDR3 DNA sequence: TGTGCCAGCAGTTTTACTGGGGCCAACGTCCTGACTTTC. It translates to CASSFTGANVLTF.

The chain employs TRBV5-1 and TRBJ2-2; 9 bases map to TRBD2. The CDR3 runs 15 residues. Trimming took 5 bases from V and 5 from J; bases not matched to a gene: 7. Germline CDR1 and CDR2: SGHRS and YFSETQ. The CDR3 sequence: CASRRGTSWTGELFF. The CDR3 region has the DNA TGCGCCAGCAGACGGGGGACTAGCTGGACCGGGGAGCTGTTTTTT.

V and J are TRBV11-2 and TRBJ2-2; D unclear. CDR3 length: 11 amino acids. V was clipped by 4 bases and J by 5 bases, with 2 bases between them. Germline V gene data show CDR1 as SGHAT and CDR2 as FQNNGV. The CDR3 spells CASSSTGELFF. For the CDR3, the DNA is TGTGCCAGCAGCTCAACCGGGGAGCTGTTTTTT.

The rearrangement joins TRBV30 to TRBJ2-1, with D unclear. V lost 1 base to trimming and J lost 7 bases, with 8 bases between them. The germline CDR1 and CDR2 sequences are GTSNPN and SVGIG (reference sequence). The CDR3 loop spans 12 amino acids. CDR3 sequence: CAWSAIGNEQFF. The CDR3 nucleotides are TGTGCCTGGAGTGCAATCGGGAATGAGCAGTTCTTC.

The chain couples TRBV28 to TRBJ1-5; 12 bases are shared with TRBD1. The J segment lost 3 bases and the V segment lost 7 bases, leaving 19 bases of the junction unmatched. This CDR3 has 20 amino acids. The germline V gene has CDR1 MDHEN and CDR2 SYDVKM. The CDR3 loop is CASTDPIPGQGAGDNQPQHF. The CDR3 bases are TGTGCCAGCACTGATCCAATTCCGGGACAGGGGGCTGGGGACAATCAGCCCCAGCATTTT. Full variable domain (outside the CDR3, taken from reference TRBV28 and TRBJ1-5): DVKVTQSSRYLVKRTGEKVFLECVQDMDHENMFWYRQDPGLGLRLIYFSYDVKMKEKGDIPEGYSVSREKKERFSLILESASTNQTSMYLCASTDPIPGQGAGDNQPQHFGDGTRLSIL.

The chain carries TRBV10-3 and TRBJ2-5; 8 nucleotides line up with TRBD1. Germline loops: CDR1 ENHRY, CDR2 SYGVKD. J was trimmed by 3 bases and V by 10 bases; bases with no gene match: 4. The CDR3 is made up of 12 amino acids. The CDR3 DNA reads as TGTGCCACCACGGACAGGGAAGAGACCCAGTACTTC. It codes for CATTDREETQYF.

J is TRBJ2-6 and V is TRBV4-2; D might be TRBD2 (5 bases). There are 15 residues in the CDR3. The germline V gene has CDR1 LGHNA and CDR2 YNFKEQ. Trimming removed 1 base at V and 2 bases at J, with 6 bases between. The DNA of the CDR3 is TGTGCCAGCAGCCAAGCGGGAACTGGGGCCAACGTCCTGACTTTC. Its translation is CASSQAGTGANVLTF.

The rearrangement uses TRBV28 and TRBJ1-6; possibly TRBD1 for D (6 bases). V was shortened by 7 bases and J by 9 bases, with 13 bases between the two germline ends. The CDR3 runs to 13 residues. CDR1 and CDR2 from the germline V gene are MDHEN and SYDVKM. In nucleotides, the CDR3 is TGTGCCAGCAACAGGGCTTGGATTTCACCCCTCCACTTT. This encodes CASNRAWISPLHF.

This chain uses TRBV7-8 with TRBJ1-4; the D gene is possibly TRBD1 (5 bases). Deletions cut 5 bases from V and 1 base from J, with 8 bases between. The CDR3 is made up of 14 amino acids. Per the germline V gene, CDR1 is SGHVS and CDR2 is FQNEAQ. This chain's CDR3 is CASSAGGTNEKLFF. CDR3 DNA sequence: TGTGCCAGCAGCGCCGGGGGAACTAATGAAAAACTGTTTTTT.

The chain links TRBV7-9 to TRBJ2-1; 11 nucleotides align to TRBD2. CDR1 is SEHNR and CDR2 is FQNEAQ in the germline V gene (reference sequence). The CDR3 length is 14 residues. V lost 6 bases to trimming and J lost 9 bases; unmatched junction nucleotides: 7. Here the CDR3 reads CASRPPGLAVEQFF. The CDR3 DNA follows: TGTGCCAGCAGGCCTCCGGGACTAGCGGTTGAGCAGTTCTTC.

CDR3 loop: CATTGMPQHF. The CDR3 DNA reads TGTGCCACCACCGGGATGCCCCAGCATTTT. The chain combines TRBV24-1 with TRBJ1-5; D remains unclear. The germline V gene has CDR1 KGHDR and CDR2 SFDVKD. The CDR3 has 10 residues. Trimming removed 8 bases at V and 9 bases at J, with 7 bases between.

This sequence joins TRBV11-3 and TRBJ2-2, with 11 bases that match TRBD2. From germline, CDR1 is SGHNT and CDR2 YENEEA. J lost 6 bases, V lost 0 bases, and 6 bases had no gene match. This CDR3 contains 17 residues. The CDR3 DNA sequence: TGTGCCAGCAGCTTAGAAGGGCTAGCGGGAGGCCCCGGGGAGCTGTTTTTT. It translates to CASSLEGLAGGPGELFF.

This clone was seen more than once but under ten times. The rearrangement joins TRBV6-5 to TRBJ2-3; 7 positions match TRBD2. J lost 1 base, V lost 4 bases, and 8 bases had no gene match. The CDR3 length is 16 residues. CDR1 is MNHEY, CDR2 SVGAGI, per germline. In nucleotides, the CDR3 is TGTGCCAGCAGTTCCCAGCCGCTAGCGGGCACAGATACGCAGTATTTT. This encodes CASSSQPLAGTDTQYF.

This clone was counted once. The CDR3 sequence: CASRPGQSYEQYF. DNA for the CDR3: TGTGCCAGCAGGCCGGGACAGAGCTACGAGCAGTACTTC. This chain joins TRBV6-5 and TRBJ2-7, with TRBD1 identical over 7 bases. J was trimmed by 3 bases and V by 6 bases; bases with no gene match: 5. Germline CDR1 is MNHEY and CDR2 is SVGAGI. The CDR3 covers 13 residues.

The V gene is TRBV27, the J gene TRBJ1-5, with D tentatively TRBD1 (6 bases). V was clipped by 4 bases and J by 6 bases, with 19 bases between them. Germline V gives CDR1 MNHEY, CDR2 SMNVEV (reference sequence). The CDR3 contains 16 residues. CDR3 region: CASSYGIPPRGQPQHF. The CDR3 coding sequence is TGTGCCAGCAGTTATGGTATACCTCCCAGGGGTCAGCCCCAGCATTTT.

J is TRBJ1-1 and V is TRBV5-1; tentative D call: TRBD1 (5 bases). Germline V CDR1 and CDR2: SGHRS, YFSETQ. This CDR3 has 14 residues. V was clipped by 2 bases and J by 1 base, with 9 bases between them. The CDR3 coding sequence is TGCGCCAGCAGCTTTAAAGGGGAGAACACTGAAGCTTTCTTT. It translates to CASSFKGENTEAFF.